This passage covers 5 T cell receptor beta chains from one sample sequenced in a study of OX40 agonist ivuxolimab in advanced cancers. Receptor amplification or capture employed the immunoSEQ multiplex PCR assay. Not all clones reach the TCRdb copy of this immuneACCESS table, which keeps in-frame sequences only. Checked studies attribute under half of the gap to unresolved V genes and leave the rest unexplained. In this sample the table shows 73,000 or so clones, roughly 90% of which occur a single time. Roughly a tenth of the sample goes to the ten largest clones. The sample consisted of CD4+ or CD8+ T cells sorted from blood, taken in a trial of the OX40 agonist ivuxolimab. These receptors were collected from an adult with an advanced solid tumor such as melanoma, head and neck, liver or kidney cancer.

The chain uses TRBV7-6 and TRBJ1-1, with D uncertain. The CDR3 length is 13 residues. Germline V gives CDR1 SGHVS, CDR2 FNYEAQ. Trimming stripped 5 bases from V and 2 bases from J, with 9 bases between. CDR3 nucleotides: TGTGCCAGCAGCGACATCTTAAACACTGAAGCTTTCTTT. This encodes CASSDILNTEAFF.

The chain couples TRBV19 to TRBJ1-2, with 7 bases lining up with TRBD1. The germline gives CDR1 LNHDA, CDR2 SQIVND (reference sequence). J was trimmed by 2 bases and V by 5 bases; bases with no gene match: 5. This CDR3 is 14 amino acids long. CDR3 sequence (DNA): TGTGCCAGTAGTGTGACAGGGAGCAACTATGGCTACACCTTC. Translating it yields CASSVTGSNYGYTF.

The chain couples TRBV5-6 to TRBJ2-5; no clear D. The better agreement between TRBJ2-7 and the DNA end casts doubt on the J call. This CDR3 has 12 amino acids. Germline V lookup: CDR1 SGHDT, CDR2 YYEEEE. CDR3 loop: CASSLGASEQYF. DNA of the CDR3: TGTGCCAGCAGCTTGGGGGCGAGCGAGCAGTACTTC.

The chain employs TRBV7-9 and TRBJ2-1; D is perhaps TRBD1 (6 bases). This CDR3 region has 13 residues. V gave up 7 bases and J gave up 5 bases, with 12 bases separating them. Germline V gene lookup returns CDR1 SEHNR and CDR2 FQNEAQ (reference sequence). The chain's CDR3 is CASTGDIHNEQFF. In DNA, the CDR3 is TGTGCCAGCACCGGGGACATACACAATGAGCAGTTCTTC.

J is TRBJ2-1 and V is TRBV5-6; no clear D. The germline gives CDR1 SGHDT, CDR2 YYEEEE. The CDR3 totals 13 residues. The V end lost 3 bases, the J end lost 6 bases, and 10 bases lay between the germline ends. CDR3 DNA sequence: TGTGCCAGCAGCTCCCTCCGGCTCAATGAGCAGTTCTTC. Translating it yields CASSSLRLNEQFF. The full variable domain, completed using reference TRBV5-6 and TRBJ2-1, is DAGVTQSPTHLIKTRGQQVTLRCSPKSGHDTVSWYQQALGQGPQFIFQYYEEEERQRGNFPDRFSGHQFPNYSSELNVNALLLGDSALYLCASSSLRLNEQFFGPGTRLTVL.